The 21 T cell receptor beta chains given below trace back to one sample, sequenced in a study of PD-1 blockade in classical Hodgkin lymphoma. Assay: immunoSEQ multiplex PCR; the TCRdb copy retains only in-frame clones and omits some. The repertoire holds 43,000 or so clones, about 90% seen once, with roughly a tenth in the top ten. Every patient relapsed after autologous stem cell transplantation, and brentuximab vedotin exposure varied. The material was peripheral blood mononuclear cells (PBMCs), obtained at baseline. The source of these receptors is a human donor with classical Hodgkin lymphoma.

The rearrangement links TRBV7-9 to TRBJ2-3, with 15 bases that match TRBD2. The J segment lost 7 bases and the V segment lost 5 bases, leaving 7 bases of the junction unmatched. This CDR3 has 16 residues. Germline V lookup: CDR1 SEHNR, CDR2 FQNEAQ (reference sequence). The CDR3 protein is CASSGPGLAGGYTQYF. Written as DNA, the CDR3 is TGTGCCAGCAGCGGCCCGGGACTAGCGGGAGGATATACGCAGTATTTT.

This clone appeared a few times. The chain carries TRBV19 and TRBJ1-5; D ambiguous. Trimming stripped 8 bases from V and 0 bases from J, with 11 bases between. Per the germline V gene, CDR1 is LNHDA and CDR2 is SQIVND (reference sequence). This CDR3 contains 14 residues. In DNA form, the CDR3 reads TGTGCCAGTGAACTGGGCTATAGCAATCAGCCCCAGCATTTT. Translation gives CASELGYSNQPQHF.

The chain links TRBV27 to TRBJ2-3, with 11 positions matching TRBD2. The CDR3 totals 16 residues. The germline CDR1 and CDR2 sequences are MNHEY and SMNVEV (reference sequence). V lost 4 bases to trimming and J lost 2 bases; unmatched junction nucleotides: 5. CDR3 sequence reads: CASSSGLAVITDTQYF. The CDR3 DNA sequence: TGTGCCAGCAGTTCGGGACTAGCGGTCATCACAGATACGCAGTATTTT.

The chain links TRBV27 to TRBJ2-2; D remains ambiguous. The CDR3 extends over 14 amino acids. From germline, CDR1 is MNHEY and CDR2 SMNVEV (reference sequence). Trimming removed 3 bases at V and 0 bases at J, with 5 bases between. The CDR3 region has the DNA TGTGCCAGCAGTTTTGGAACGAACACCGGGGAGCTGTTTTTT. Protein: CASSFGTNTGELFF.

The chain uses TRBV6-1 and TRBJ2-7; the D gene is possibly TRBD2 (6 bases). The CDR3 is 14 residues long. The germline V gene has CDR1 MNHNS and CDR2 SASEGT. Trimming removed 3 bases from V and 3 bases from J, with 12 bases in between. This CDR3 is CASSEGLGSYEQYF. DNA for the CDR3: TGTGCCAGCAGTGAGGGCCTCGGGAGCTACGAGCAGTACTTC.

In DNA, the CDR3 is TGTGCCAGCAGCTTGTGGGACATAGGCAATCAGCCCCAGCATTTT. Encoded protein: CASSLWDIGNQPQHF. The genes are TRBV7-2 and TRBJ1-5; possible D gene TRBD1, 6 bases. The CDR3 totals 15 residues. The V and J ends lost 3 bases and 2 bases respectively, with 11 bases between them. Germline V CDR1 and CDR2: SGHTA, FQGNSA.

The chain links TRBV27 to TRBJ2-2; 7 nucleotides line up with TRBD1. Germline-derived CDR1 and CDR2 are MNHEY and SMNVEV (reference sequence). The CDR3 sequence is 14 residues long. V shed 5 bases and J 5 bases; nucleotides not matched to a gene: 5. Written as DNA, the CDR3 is TGTGCCAGCAGTCCAATACAGGGGACCGGGGAGCTGTTTTTT. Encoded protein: CASSPIQGTGELFF.

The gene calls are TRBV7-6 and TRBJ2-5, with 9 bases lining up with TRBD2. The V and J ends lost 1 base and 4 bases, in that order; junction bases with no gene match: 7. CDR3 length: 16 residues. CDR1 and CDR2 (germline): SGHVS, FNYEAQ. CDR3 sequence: CASSLVLAGRGETQYF. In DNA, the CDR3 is TGTGCCAGCAGCTTAGTGCTAGCGGGAAGGGGAGAGACCCAGTACTTC.

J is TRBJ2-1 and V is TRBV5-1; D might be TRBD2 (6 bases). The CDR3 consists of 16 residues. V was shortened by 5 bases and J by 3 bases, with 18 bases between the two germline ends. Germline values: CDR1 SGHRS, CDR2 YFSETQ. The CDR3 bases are TGCGCCAGCAGAACTACACTAGCAGCCGGCTACAATGAGCAGTTCTTC. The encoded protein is CASRTTLAAGYNEQFF. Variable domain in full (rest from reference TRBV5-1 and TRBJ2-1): KAGVTQTPRYLIKTRGQQVTLSCSPISGHRSVSWYQQTPGQGLQFLFEYFSETQRNKGNFPGRFSGRQFSNSRSEMNVSTLELGDSALYLCASRTTLAAGYNEQFFGPGTRLTVL.

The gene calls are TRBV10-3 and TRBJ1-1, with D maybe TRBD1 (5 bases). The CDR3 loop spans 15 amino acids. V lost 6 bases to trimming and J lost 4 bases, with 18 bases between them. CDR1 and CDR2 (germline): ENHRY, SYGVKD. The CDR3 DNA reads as TGTGCCATCAGCCCCTTAGAAGGGGTGGGCACTGAAGCTTTCTTT. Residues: CAISPLEGVGTEAFF.

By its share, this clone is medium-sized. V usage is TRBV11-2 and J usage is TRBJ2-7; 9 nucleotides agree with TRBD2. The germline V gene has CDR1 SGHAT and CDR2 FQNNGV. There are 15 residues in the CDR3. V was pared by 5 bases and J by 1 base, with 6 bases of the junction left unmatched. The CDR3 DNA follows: TGTGCCAGCAGCCGCGGCGGGGGGGCATCCTACGAGCAGTACTTC. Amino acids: CASSRGGGASYEQYF. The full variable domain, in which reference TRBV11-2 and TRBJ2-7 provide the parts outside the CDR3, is EAGVAQSPRYKIIEKRQSVAFWCNPISGHATLYWYQQILGQGPKLLIQFQNNGVVDDSQLPKDRFSAERLKGVDSTLKIQPAKLEDSAVYLCASSRGGGASYEQYFGPGTRLTVT.

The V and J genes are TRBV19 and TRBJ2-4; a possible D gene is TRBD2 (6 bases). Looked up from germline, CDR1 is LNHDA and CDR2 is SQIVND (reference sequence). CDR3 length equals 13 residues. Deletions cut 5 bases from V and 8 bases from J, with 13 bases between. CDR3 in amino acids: CASSGRSGYIQYF. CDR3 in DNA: TGTGCCAGTAGTGGGAGGTCAGGGTACATTCAGTACTTC.

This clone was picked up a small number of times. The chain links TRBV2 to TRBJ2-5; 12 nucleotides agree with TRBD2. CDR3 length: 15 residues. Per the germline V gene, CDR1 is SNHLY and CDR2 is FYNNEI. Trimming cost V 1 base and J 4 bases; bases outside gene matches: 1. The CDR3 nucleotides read TGTGCCAGCAGTGAAGAACTAGCGGGAGGAGAGACCCAGTACTTC. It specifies CASSEELAGGETQYF.

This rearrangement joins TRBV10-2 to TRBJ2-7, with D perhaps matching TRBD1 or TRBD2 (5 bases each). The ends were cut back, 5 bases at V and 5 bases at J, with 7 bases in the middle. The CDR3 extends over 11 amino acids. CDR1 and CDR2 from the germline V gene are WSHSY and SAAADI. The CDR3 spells CASSRGHEQYF. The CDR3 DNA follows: TGCGCCAGCAGTAGGGGACACGAGCAGTACTTC.

In nucleotides, the CDR3 is TGTGCCAGCGGCATAGCGGGAGGGCCCACAGATACGCAGTATTTT. This codes for CASGIAGGPTDTQYF. V and J are TRBV27 and TRBJ2-3; 11 nucleotides agree with TRBD2. J was trimmed by 2 bases and V by 8 bases; bases with no gene match: 6. The CDR3 has 15 residues. The germline gives CDR1 MNHEY, CDR2 SMNVEV (reference sequence).

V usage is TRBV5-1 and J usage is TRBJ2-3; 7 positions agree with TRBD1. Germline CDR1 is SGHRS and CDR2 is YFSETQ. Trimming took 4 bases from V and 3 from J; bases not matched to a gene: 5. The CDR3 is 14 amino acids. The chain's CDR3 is CASSTDRLTDTQYF. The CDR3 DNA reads TGCGCCAGCAGCACGGACAGGTTGACAGATACGCAGTATTTT.

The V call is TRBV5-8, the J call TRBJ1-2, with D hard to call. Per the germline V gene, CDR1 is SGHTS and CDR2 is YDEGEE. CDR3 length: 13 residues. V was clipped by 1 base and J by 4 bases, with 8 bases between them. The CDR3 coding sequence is TGTGCCAGCAGCTTGCCAGGCTCCTATGGCTACACCTTC. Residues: CASSLPGSYGYTF.

DNA of the CDR3: TGCAGTGCTAGGCCCGTCGGGGAGCAGTACTTC. This translates into CSARPVGEQYF. The genes are TRBV20-1 and TRBJ2-7; the D is unclear. Germline CDR1 reads DFQATT; CDR2 reads SNEGSKA (reference sequence). The CDR3 extends over 11 amino acids. V was cut by 3 bases and J by 7 bases, with 10 bases left in between.

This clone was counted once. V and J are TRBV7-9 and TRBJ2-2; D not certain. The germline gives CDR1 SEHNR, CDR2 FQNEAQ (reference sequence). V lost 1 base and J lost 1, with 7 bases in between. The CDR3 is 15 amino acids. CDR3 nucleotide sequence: TGTGCCAGCAGCTTAGTTTCTGGGAACACCGGGGAGCTGTTTTTT. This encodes CASSLVSGNTGELFF.

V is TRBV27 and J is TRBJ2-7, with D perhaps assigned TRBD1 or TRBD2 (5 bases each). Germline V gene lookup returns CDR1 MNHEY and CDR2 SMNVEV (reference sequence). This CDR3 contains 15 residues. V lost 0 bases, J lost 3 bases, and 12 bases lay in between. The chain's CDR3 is CASSLSAGTLYEQYF. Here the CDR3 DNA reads TGTGCCAGCAGTTTATCCGCAGGGACCCTCTACGAGCAGTACTTC.

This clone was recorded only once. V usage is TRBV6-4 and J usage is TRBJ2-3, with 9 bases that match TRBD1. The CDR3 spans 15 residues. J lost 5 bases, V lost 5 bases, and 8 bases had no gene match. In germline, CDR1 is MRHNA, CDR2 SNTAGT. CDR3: CASSQQGAVGDTQYF. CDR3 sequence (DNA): TGTGCCAGCAGTCAACAGGGGGCGGTTGGAGATACGCAGTATTTT.